The sequence of this TCR beta chain was determined in a study of beta chain features in type 1 diabetes. In the study overall: All samples combined gave 107,917,701 sorted cells for examination.

Reverse transcribing all isolated RNA meant expressed TCRB transcripts were sequenced. Sequencing used immunoSEQ multiplex PCR; TCRdb keeps in-frame clones, though not all of them. The data show 450,000 to 550,000 clones, with over 25% seen just once and about 0.065% held by the top ten. To note about this clone: Its antigen is unknown.

Trimming cost V 5 bases and J 8 bases; bases outside gene matches: 6. The CDR3 extends over 14 amino acids. The germline CDR1 and CDR2 sequences are SGHTA and FQGNSA. Study results and limitations: A pattern of fewer insertions and more deletions at VDJ junctions was seen in type 1 diabetes patients.

The chain uses TRBV7-2 and TRBJ2-1, with 10 bases lining up with TRBD2. The material sequenced was naive CD4+ T cells from blood. This TCR was sampled from a man in his late teens or twenties in good health. DNA of the CDR3: TGTGCCAGCAGCGAGGGTAGCGGGAGGTATGAGCAGTTCTTC. Amino acids: CASSEGSGRYEQFF.